Sequencing of this T cell receptor (beta chain) was carried out in a study of T cell responses to AZD1222 COVID-19 vaccine. Sequencing was performed with immunoSEQ multiplex PCR; in TCRdb, only in-frame clones are kept and a portion is missing. Of fewer than 250,000 clones in the sample, roughly 91% were seen once. In regard to this clone: Its antigen remains unknown.

Overall study findings and caveats: CD4 TCRs linked to vaccination spanned spike, dominating at 160-218 and 743-854. Females made up more of the donors, who were largely white British, and clonal diversity may have come out too low. At baseline, seropositivity was found in only a handful of AZD1222 recipients. Reportedly, nearly half of unique spike TCRs recognized epitopes outside B.1.351/B.1.1.7 mutations.

This clonotype originated in an adult in good health. The sequencing here drew on peripheral blood, taken on day 0 of MenACWY control vaccination.

DNA of the CDR3: TGCGCCAGCAGCTTGGCATCCGGGCTTGCCGGAAACACCATATATTTT. Protein product: CASSLASGLAGNTIYF. The chain uses TRBV5-1 and TRBJ1-3; D unclear. Germline-derived CDR1 and CDR2 are SGHRS and YFSETQ. The CDR3 loop spans 16 amino acids. The ends were cut back, 0 bases at V and 4 bases at J, with 14 bases in the middle.